These 11 T cell receptor beta chains share one sample of origin, sequenced in a study of T cell responses to AZD1222 COVID-19 vaccine. Data came from immunoSEQ multiplex PCR; TCRdb stores just in-frame clones and leaves some out. The sample includes 80,000 to 90,000 clones, around 91% of them seen just once. The starting material was peripheral blood, obtained on day 0 of MenACWY control vaccination. These receptors all stem from an adult in good health.

This chain's CDR3 is CASSSKPVSGNTIYF. CDR3 sequence (DNA): TGTGCCAGCAGCTCCAAGCCGGTCTCTGGAAACACCATATATTTT. This chain links TRBV7-2 with TRBJ1-3; D unresolved. In germline, CDR1 is SGHTA, CDR2 FQGNSA. Trimming left V 4 bases short and J 0 bases short, with 10 bases between. CDR3 length: 15 residues.

V usage is TRBV3-1 (or the pseudogene TRBV3-2) and J usage is TRBJ1-5; 7 bases align to TRBD1. This CDR3 region has 13 residues. The trim removed 1 base at V and 7 bases at J, leaving 1 base unmatched. From germline, CDR1 is LGHDT and CDR2 YNNKEL (reference sequence). Here the CDR3 reads CASSQGGGQPQHF. The DNA of the CDR3 is TGTGCCAGCAGCCAAGGAGGGGGCCAGCCCCAGCATTTT.

The chain carries TRBV5-1 and TRBJ1-2; TRBD1 aligns across 10 bases. The V segment lost 0 bases and the J segment 6 bases; nucleotides outside the gene matches: 5. Germline lookup yields CDR1 SGHRS and CDR2 YFSETQ. CDR3 length: 15 residues. In DNA, the CDR3 is TGCGCCAGCAGCTTGGCGGGGACAGGGGAAAATGGCTACACCTTC. Residues: CASSLAGTGENGYTF. The full variable domain, its missing parts supplied by reference TRBV5-1 and TRBJ1-2, is KAGVTQTPRYLIKTRGQQVTLSCSPISGHRSVSWYQQTPGQGLQFLFEYFSETQRNKGNFPGRFSGRQFSNSRSEMNVSTLELGDSALYLCASSLAGTGENGYTFGSGTRLTVV.

In its sample, this clone was seen once. The chain combines TRBV5-1 with TRBJ2-3, with TRBD2 matching over 7 bases. The CDR3 consists of 15 residues. Trimming at V came to 0 bases and at J to 3 bases, leaving 4 bases not matched to a gene. CDR1 SGHRS and CDR2 YFSETQ come from the germline V gene. The CDR3 DNA sequence: TGCGCCAGCAGCTTGGAAGCTAGCGGTACAGATACGCAGTATTTT. It yields the protein CASSLEASGTDTQYF.

The V call is TRBV20-1, the J call TRBJ2-5, with 8 bases identical to TRBD2. The CDR3 is made up of 18 amino acids. The ends lost 3 bases at V and 5 bases at J; junction bases unmatched: 20. Per the germline V gene, CDR1 is DFQATT and CDR2 is SNEGSKA (reference sequence). CDR3: CSASVAGGLYSLGETQYF. The CDR3 region has the DNA TGCAGTGCTAGTGTGGCGGGAGGACTGTATTCACTGGGGGAGACCCAGTACTTC.

The chain employs TRBV28 and TRBJ1-2, with D tentatively TRBD1 (5 bases). This CDR3 comprises 13 residues. V shed 5 bases and J shed 4 bases, with 11 bases lying between them. Germline assignment: CDR1 MDHEN and CDR2 SYDVKM. Here the CDR3 reads CASSQGVLYGYTF. For the CDR3, the DNA is TGTGCCAGCAGTCAGGGCGTCCTCTATGGCTACACCTTC.

This chain connects TRBV28 to TRBJ1-1, with 9 bases identical to TRBD1. With V trimmed by 5 bases and J by 11 bases, 9 bases remained unmatched. CDR1 and CDR2 from the germline V gene are MDHEN and SYDVKM. This CDR3 is 13 amino acids long. This CDR3 is CASSAQGAQVAFF. CDR3 nucleotide sequence: TGTGCCAGCAGTGCACAGGGGGCGCAAGTTGCTTTCTTT.

The chain couples TRBV19 to TRBJ2-3; 14 bases align to TRBD2. V shed 5 bases, J shed 5 bases, and the junction held 6 bases outside the gene matches. Germline CDR1 is LNHDA and CDR2 is SQIVND (reference sequence). The CDR3 is 16 amino acids. The CDR3 sequence: CASSPRTSGGIDTQYF. The DNA for the CDR3 is TGTGCCAGTAGTCCTCGGACTAGCGGGGGGATAGATACGCAGTATTTT.

This clone was seen a few times. The chain recombines TRBV18 with TRBJ1-2, with 8 positions matching TRBD1. The CDR3 is made up of 16 amino acids. V lost 0 bases and J lost 7; bases outside the gene matches: 10. In germline, CDR1 is KGHSH, CDR2 LQKENI. CDR3: CASSPPGTGGFSGYTF. CDR3 sequence (DNA): TGTGCCAGCTCACCACCTGGGACAGGTGGATTCTCTGGCTACACCTTC. Using reference TRBV18 and TRBJ1-2 for the parts outside the CDR3, the full variable domain is NAGVMQNPRHLVRRRGQEARLRCSPMKGHSHVYWYRQLPEEGLKFMVYLQKENIIDESGMPKERFSAEFPKEGPSILRIQQVVRGDSAAYFCASSPPGTGGFSGYTFGSGTRLTVV.

This chain links TRBV6-6 with TRBJ1-2; 7 bases align to TRBD1. Germline-derived CDR1 and CDR2 are MNHNY and SVGAGI (reference sequence). This CDR3 has 14 amino acids. Trimming took 6 bases from V and 1 from J; bases not matched to a gene: 5. DNA for the CDR3: TGTGCCAGCAGCCGACAGGGTGATAACTATGGCTACACCTTC. The encoded protein is CASSRQGDNYGYTF.

In its sample, this clone was seen once. This chain joins TRBV28 and TRBJ2-7; D is ambiguous. The V gene's germline CDR1 is MDHEN and CDR2 SYDVKM. The ends were cut back, 5 bases at V and 3 bases at J, with 8 bases in the middle. The CDR3 runs 12 residues. The CDR3 region is CASSRIDYEQYF. The CDR3 bases are TGTGCCAGCAGTAGAATCGACTACGAGCAGTACTTC.